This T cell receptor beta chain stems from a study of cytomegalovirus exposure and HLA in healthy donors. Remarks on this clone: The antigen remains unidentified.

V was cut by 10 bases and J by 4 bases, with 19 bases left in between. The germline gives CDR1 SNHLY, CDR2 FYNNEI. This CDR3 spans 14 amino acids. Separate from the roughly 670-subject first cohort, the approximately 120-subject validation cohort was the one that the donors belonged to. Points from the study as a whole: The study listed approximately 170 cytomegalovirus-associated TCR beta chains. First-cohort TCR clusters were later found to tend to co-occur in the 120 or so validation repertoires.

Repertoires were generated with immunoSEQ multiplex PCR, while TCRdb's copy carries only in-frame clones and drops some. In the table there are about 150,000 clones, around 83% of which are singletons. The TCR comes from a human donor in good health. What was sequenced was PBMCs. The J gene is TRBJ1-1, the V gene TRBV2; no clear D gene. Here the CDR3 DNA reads TGTGCCAATACGGGCAGGTCGGAGGCCACTGAAGCTTTCTTT. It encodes CANTGRSEATEAFF.